The 9 T cell receptor beta chains presented below share a single source sample, sequenced in a study of CD8 T cells in ankylosing spondylitis. TCRdb analysed the 5' RACE reads with MiXCR anew, one entry per CDR3 protein. The repertoire holds just over 300,000 distinct CDR3 sequences, with less than 25% as singletons. Source material: blood, either unsorted or a sorted T cell fraction (not recorded which). The receptors stem from a female donor with ankylosing spondylitis or in good health (not recorded which).

The rearrangement uses TRBV7-2 and TRBJ1-4; D is undetermined. CDR1 is SGHTA and CDR2 is FQGNSA in the germline V gene. V was cut by 2 bases and J by 0 bases, with 10 bases left in between. The CDR3 extends over 16 amino acids. Here the CDR3 DNA reads TGTGCCAGCAGCTTAATTGCTACCCCAACTAATGAAAAACTGTTTTTT. The encoded protein is CASSLIATPTNEKLFF. Combining the CDR3 with reference TRBV7-2 and TRBJ1-4 gives the whole variable domain GAGVSQSPSNKVTEKGKDVELRCDPISGHTALYWYRQSLGQGLEFLIYFQGNSAPDKSGLPSDRFSAERTGGSVSTLTIQRTQQEDSAVYLCASSLIATPTNEKLFFGSGTQLSVL.

This clonotype was counted between two and nine times. This rearrangement joins TRBV12-3 or TRBV12-4 to TRBJ1-5, with D hard to call. Trimming removed 3 bases from V and 3 bases from J, with 9 bases in between. The CDR3 contains 14 residues. The CDR3 here is CASSFRLFNQPQHF. CDR3 in DNA: TGTGCCAGCAGTTTCCGTCTTTTCAATCAGCCCCAGCATTTT.

The gene calls are TRBV18 and TRBJ2-3, with 9 bases that match TRBD2. CDR1 KGHSH and CDR2 LQKENI come from the germline V gene. V lost 5 bases to trimming and J lost 3 bases; unmatched junction nucleotides: 3. The CDR3 spans 14 residues. The DNA of the CDR3 is TGTGCCAGCTCAAGGGGACTAGCAACAGATACGCAGTATTTT. Translated, it gives CASSRGLATDTQYF. Based on the CDR3 plus reference TRBV18 and TRBJ2-3, the full variable domain is NAGVMQNPRHLVRRRGQEARLRCSPMKGHSHVYWYRQLPEEGLKFMVYLQKENIIDESGMPKERFSAEFPKEGPSILRIQQVVRGDSAAYFCASSRGLATDTQYFGPGTRLTVL.

The chain recombines TRBV20-1 with TRBJ1-1; unclear D gene. CDR3 size: 13 residues. CDR1 is DFQATT and CDR2 is SNEGSKA in the germline V gene (reference sequence). V was cut by 3 bases and J by 0 bases, with 8 bases left in between. This CDR3 is CSARSAMNTEAFF. The CDR3 DNA sequence: TGCAGTGCTAGGTCGGCGATGAACACTGAAGCTTTCTTT.

The CDR3 loop is CASSLGQLNEKLFF. CDR3 in DNA: TGCGCCAGCAGCTTGGGGCAGCTTAATGAAAAACTGTTTTTT. The chain recombines TRBV5-1 with TRBJ1-4; D is undetermined. Trimming shortened V by 0 bases and J by 4 bases, and 7 bases separated the two germline ends. The germline V gene encodes CDR1 SGHRS and CDR2 YFSETQ. The CDR3 consists of 14 residues.

The table lists this clonotype with many counts. The chain recombines TRBV9 with TRBJ2-1; D ambiguous. Germline V gene lookup returns CDR1 SGDLS and CDR2 YYNGEE. Trimming removed 0 bases from V and 9 bases from J, with 10 bases in between. This CDR3 is 13 amino acids long. This CDR3 is CASSVEGRGEQFF. In DNA, the CDR3 is TGTGCCAGCAGCGTAGAGGGTCGTGGTGAGCAGTTCTTC.

This clonotype appeared a few times. The V and J genes are TRBV20-1 and TRBJ2-5; D not certain. The CDR3 runs to 13 residues. Germline values: CDR1 DFQATT, CDR2 SNEGSKA (reference sequence). V was trimmed by 5 bases and J by 5 bases, leaving 15 bases between them. CDR3 bases: TGCAGTGCTTTCCCTCCTCCGAGCGAGACCCAGTACTTC. This translates into CSAFPPPSETQYF.

This clonotype was counted only a few times. The V gene is TRBV7-2, the J gene TRBJ2-6; D perhaps matches TRBD2 (6 bases). V was trimmed by 5 bases and J by 2 bases, leaving 16 bases between them. Germline CDR1 is SGHTA and CDR2 is FQGNSA. The CDR3 is 17 residues long. The CDR3 DNA follows: TGTGCCAGCAGCGACCGTTGGGGGGAGGCTGGGGCCAACGTCCTGACTTTC. Protein product: CASSDRWGEAGANVLTF.

The chain joins TRBV5-1 to TRBJ2-7; possible D gene TRBD2, 5 bases. The CDR3 runs to 15 residues. V dropped 5 bases and J dropped 5 bases, with 20 bases sitting between them. Germline assignment: CDR1 SGHRS and CDR2 YFSETQ. CDR3 DNA: TGCGCCAGCAGTCTTTCGGGGAACTGGCGCGACGAGCAGTACTTC. Translated, it gives CASSLSGNWRDEQYF.